This record covers a single T cell receptor (beta chain). Its antigen is still unknown. Base qualities are missing; no much larger clone stands one base away. Trimmed from V: 5 bases; trimmed from J: 2 bases; junction bases lacking a gene match: 6. From the cysteine up to the phenylalanine, the CDR3 has a length of 15 residues. The only DNA kept is the CDR3, 45 bases in frame from the first base. CDR1 and CDR2, per the germline V gene, are SNHLY and FYNNEI. The data originate from a study of OX40 agonist ivuxolimab in advanced cancers. Study-wide context: Ivuxolimab, which targeted the costimulatory receptor OX40 (CD134), was an agonistic, fully human IgG2 monoclonal antibody. Prior anti-PD-1, anti-PD-L1 or anti-CTLA-4 therapy was permitted, and checkpoint inhibitors had been received by under 50% of dose-escalation patients. The dose-escalation cohort was about 83% male with a mean age of roughly 60 years, ranging from about 20 to 85. The paper reports the monotherapy dose-escalation portion (N = 52 patients) of the phase I ivuxolimab trial. The purpose of peripheral TCRbeta sequencing was to test whether ivuxolimab changed TCR sequence diversity and led to clonal T-cell expansion. Intravenous ivuxolimab was administered to patients every 2 weeks at six dose levels: 0.01, 0.1, 0.3, 1.5, 3 and 10 mg/kg. Among the 50 to 55 dose-escalation patients, roughly 20 had hepatocellular carcinoma, 15 or so melanoma, 9 renal cell carcinoma and 9 head and neck cancer. Three dose-escalation patients achieved partial responses, one with hepatocellular carcinoma and two with cutaneous melanoma.

Genomic DNA was isolated from the sorted cells so that the TCRbeta CDR3 region could be sequenced. The immunoSEQ Assay was used for sequencing of TCRbeta CDR3 regions. The table comes from immuneACCESS by way of TCRdb, which keeps in-frame sequences with V and J called. Part of the clones is missing from these tables; in studies checked, under half for an unresolved V gene and the rest for unknown reasons. This sample holds about 48,000 clones; 89% were observed only once. The ten largest clones capture around 11% of the sample. Results the study describes overall, beyond this receptor: The antigen specificity of the clonally expanded peripheral T cells was not determined. Partial responders in the 0.1-3.0 mg/kg groups had among the lowest normalized peripheral clonal expansion, especially among CD8+ T cells. After ivuxolimab, CD8+ T cells had more expanded clones than CD4+ T cells on average. Low levels of normalized T-cell clonal expansion were also seen in some patients who did not respond. At doses of 0.1 to 3.0 mg/kg, clonal expansion of both CD4+ and CD8+ blood T cells was observed from baseline to week 6.

Patients with autoimmune disease history or receiving systemic immunosuppression were excluded from the trial. In every dose cohort, peripheral blood was drawn for TCR sequencing at baseline, cycle 4 day 1, and cycle 7 day 1. The samples were taken from a phase I, first-in-human, multicenter, open-label dose-escalation trial of ivuxolimab. Adults with locally advanced or metastatic melanoma, renal cell, hepatocellular, or head and neck squamous cell carcinoma were enrolled in the trial. Before TCR sequencing, CD4+ T cells and CD8+ T cells were sorted from peripheral blood as separate populations. The chain couples TRBV2 to TRBJ2-5, with TRBD2 matching 9 junction bases. Specimen: CD4+ or CD8+ T cells sorted from blood, collected in a trial of the OX40 agonist ivuxolimab. The TCR originated in an adult with an advanced solid tumor such as melanoma, head and neck, liver or kidney cancer. The base sequence is TGTGCCAGCAGTCATAGCGGGGGCGAACAAGAGACCCAGTACTTC. Its translation is CASSHSGGEQETQYF.